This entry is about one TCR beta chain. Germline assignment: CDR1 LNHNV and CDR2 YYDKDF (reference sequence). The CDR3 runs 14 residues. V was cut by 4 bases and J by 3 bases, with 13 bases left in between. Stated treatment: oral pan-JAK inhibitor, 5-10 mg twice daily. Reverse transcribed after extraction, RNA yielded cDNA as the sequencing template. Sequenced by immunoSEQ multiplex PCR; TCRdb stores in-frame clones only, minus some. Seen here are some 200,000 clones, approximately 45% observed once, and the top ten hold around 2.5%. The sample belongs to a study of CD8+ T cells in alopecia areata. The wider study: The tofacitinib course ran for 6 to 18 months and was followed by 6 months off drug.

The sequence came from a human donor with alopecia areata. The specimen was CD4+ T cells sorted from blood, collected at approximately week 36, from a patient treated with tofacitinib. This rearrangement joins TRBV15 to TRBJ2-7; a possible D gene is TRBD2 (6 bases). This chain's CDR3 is CATSNSGSYYEQYF. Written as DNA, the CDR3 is TGTGCCACCAGCAATTCCGGGAGTTACTACGAGCAGTACTTC.